The 11 T cell receptor beta chains below come from one sample, sequenced in a study of T cell repertoires in cytomegalovirus infection. TCRdb re-called the reads through MiXCR, storing one row per CDR3 protein. The table lists 500,000 to 600,000 distinct CDR3 sequences, approximately 17% of them singletons. Sequenced material: CD8+ T cells from PBMCs. These receptors all come from a human donor in good health (CMV status not recorded). Some clones in this sample may be carry-over from other donors' samples.

This clonotype was observed a few times. The gene calls are TRBV5-1 and TRBJ2-7, with TRBD2 identical over 8 bases. V dropped 2 bases and J dropped 5; count of bases not matched to a gene: 9. The CDR3 totals 15 residues. From germline, CDR1 is SGHRS and CDR2 YFSETQ. The CDR3 region is CASSFTGGTPNEQYF. CDR3 nucleotide sequence: TGCGCCAGCAGCTTTACGGGGGGGACCCCTAACGAGCAGTACTTC.

This clonotype was found many times. The genes are TRBV7-8 and TRBJ2-1; no definite D call. The germline V gene encodes CDR1 SGHVS and CDR2 FQNEAQ. Trimming took 10 bases from V and 8 from J, leaving 18 bases between them. The CDR3 consists of 13 residues. This CDR3 reads CAIWDPRRYEQFF. The CDR3 DNA sequence: TGTGCCATTTGGGATCCCCGGCGGTATGAGCAGTTCTTC.

This clonotype occurred a few times. This rearrangement joins TRBV4-2 to TRBJ2-7, with TRBD1 matching over 10 bases. This CDR3 comprises 14 residues. Germline CDR1 LGHNA, CDR2 YNFKEQ. With 4 bases clipped from V and 5 bases from J, the junction kept 5 bases outside the gene matches. CDR3: CASSPGTGDDEQYF. CDR3 nucleotide sequence: TGTGCCAGCAGCCCCGGGACAGGGGACGACGAGCAGTACTTC.

This clonotype was detected many times. CDR3 loop: CASSLHGLAGSYEQYF. The CDR3 coding sequence is TGTGCCAGCAGCTTACATGGACTAGCGGGGTCCTACGAGCAGTACTTC. The genes are TRBV7-2 and TRBJ2-7; 12 bases are a match to TRBD2. V shed 2 bases and J 1 base; nucleotides not matched to a gene: 3. The CDR3 is 16 amino acids. The germline V gene encodes CDR1 SGHTA and CDR2 FQGNSA.

This clonotype was recorded at least ten times. J is TRBJ2-1 and V is TRBV12-5; D is undetermined. This CDR3 contains 16 residues. V gave up 1 base and J gave up 2 bases, with 12 bases separating them. CDR1 and CDR2 from the germline V gene are LGHNT and FRNRAP. CDR3 nucleotides: TGTGCTAGTGGTTTGGCGGCCGGCGTGCCCTACAATGAGCAGTTCTTC. This gives the protein CASGLAAGVPYNEQFF.

This clonotype has only a few counts. V and J are TRBV27 and TRBJ2-7, with 12 bases fitting TRBD2. The CDR3 runs to 16 residues. J lost 1 base, V lost 5 bases, and 6 bases had no gene match. Germline V gene data show CDR1 as MNHEY and CDR2 as SMNVEV (reference sequence). The CDR3 reads CASSLTSGGLSYEQYF. CDR3 sequence (DNA): TGTGCCAGCAGTCTCACTAGCGGGGGGTTGTCCTACGAGCAGTACTTC.

The chain links TRBV2 to TRBJ1-2; a weak D match, TRBD1 (6 bases). Germline V gives CDR1 SNHLY, CDR2 FYNNEI. V lost 4 bases and J lost 0, with 12 bases in between. This CDR3 spans 15 amino acids. CDR3: CASSVRDTPNYGYTF. The CDR3 DNA reads as TGTGCCAGCAGTGTCCGGGACACCCCTAACTATGGCTACACCTTC. Using reference TRBV2 and TRBJ1-2 for the parts outside the CDR3, the full variable domain is EPEVTQTPSHQVTQMGQEVILRCVPISNHLYFYWYRQILGQKVEFLVSFYNNEISEKSEIFDDQFSVERPDGSNFTLKIRSTKLEDSAMYFCASSVRDTPNYGYTFGSGTRLTVV.

This clonotype was picked up a small number of times. This chain links TRBV28 with TRBJ2-7; 9 bases are shared with TRBD1. Germline lookup yields CDR1 MDHEN and CDR2 SYDVKM. Unmatched junction bases numbered 9, after V lost 5 bases and J lost 1 base. The CDR3 covers 16 residues. The CDR3 is CASSTPYRGQSYEQYF. The CDR3 bases are TGTGCCAGCAGTACACCTTACAGGGGGCAGTCCTACGAGCAGTACTTC.

This clonotype was detected ten times or more. The chain is built from TRBV7-6 and TRBJ1-2, with 7 bases identical to TRBD1. The CDR3 runs 18 residues. CDR1 SGHVS and CDR2 FNYEAQ come from the germline V gene. Trimming removed 1 base from V and 4 bases from J; junction bases left unmatched: 15. CDR3 protein: CASSLVPQDREFSYGYTF. CDR3 nucleotides: TGTGCCAGCAGCTTAGTACCCCAAGACAGGGAGTTTAGCTATGGCTACACCTTC.

The genes are TRBV11-3 and TRBJ2-7; D might be TRBD2 (6 bases). Trimming shortened V by 1 base and J by 5 bases, and 9 bases separated the two germline ends. The CDR3 is 13 amino acids. Germline V gene lookup returns CDR1 SGHNT and CDR2 YENEEA. The CDR3 DNA follows: TGTGCCAGCAGCTTAGGGGGGGAAGACGAGCAGTACTTC. This translates into CASSLGGEDEQYF.

Only a few counts were recorded for this clonotype. This chain uses TRBV20-1 with TRBJ2-7, with no clear D. Trimming pared 0 bases from V and 4 bases from J, leaving 16 bases between. Germline CDR1 is DFQATT and CDR2 is SNEGSKA (reference sequence). There are 15 residues in the CDR3. The CDR3 region has the DNA TGCAGTGCTAGAGATAGGTCTGAAGTGGGTTACGAGCAGTACTTC. This translates into CSARDRSEVGYEQYF.